These 10 T cell receptor beta chains came from one sample sequenced in a study of blood T cell repertoires in COVID-19. Only in-frame clones appear in the TCRdb table, and some are missing; sequencing was by immunoSEQ multiplex PCR. The repertoire holds around 47,000 clones, with about two thirds as singletons. Sample: peripheral blood. These receptors all come from an elderly man with acute or convalescent COVID-19.

A remark on this clone: The sample contains more than one DNA sequence encoding this CDR3. The chain is built from TRBV7-9 and TRBJ2-7; the D gene is possibly TRBD1 (7 bases). CDR1 is SEHNR, CDR2 FQNEAQ, per germline (reference sequence). The V and J ends lost 3 bases and 0 bases respectively, with 12 bases between them. The CDR3 totals 15 residues. The CDR3 is CASSLRQGGSYEQYF. The CDR3 DNA is TGTGCCAGCAGCTTGCGGCAGGGGGGCTCCTACGAGCAGTACTTC.

The V gene is TRBV6-2 or TRBV6-3, the J gene TRBJ2-3; tentatively, D is TRBD2 (5 bases). This CDR3 has 15 residues. Germline loops: CDR1 MNHEY, CDR2 SVGEGT. The V end was cut by 4 bases, the J end by 8 bases, with 19 bases between. CDR3 residues: CASSSTLPAGGTQYF. The CDR3 coding sequence is TGTGCCAGCAGTTCCACCCTCCCAGCTGGAGGTACGCAGTATTTT.

This clone showed up just once. The chain carries TRBV12-3 or TRBV12-4 and TRBJ1-2, with D maybe TRBD1 (6 bases). V was clipped by 6 bases and J by 5 bases, with 13 bases between them. The CDR3 runs to 13 residues. CDR3: CASSRDTLYGYTF. CDR3 DNA: TGTGCCAGCAGCCGGGACACTCTTTATGGCTACACCTTC.

This sequence joins TRBV12-3 or TRBV12-4 and TRBJ1-5; D possibly corresponds to TRBD1 (5 bases). This CDR3 region has 13 residues. The V end was cut by 5 bases, the J end by 5 bases, with 10 bases between. DNA for the CDR3: TGTGCCAGCAGTGCAGGGAGGGATCAGCCCCAGCATTTT. Its translation: CASSAGRDQPQHF.

The gene calls are TRBV7-9 and TRBJ1-1; possibly TRBD1 for D (5 bases). V gave up 5 bases and J gave up 2 bases, with 12 bases separating them. Germline V gene lookup returns CDR1 SEHNR and CDR2 FQNEAQ (reference sequence). The CDR3 is made up of 14 amino acids. For the CDR3, the DNA is TGTGCCAGCAGCCCCGGACATCCTAACACTGAAGCTTTCTTT. Translated: CASSPGHPNTEAFF.

The rearrangement uses TRBV5-1 and TRBJ2-2; 11 nucleotides agree with TRBD2. Germline-derived CDR1 and CDR2 are SGHRS and YFSETQ. This CDR3 has 16 amino acids. V lost 4 bases, J lost 7 bases, and 9 bases stayed unmatched. The CDR3 DNA reads as TGCGCCAGCAGCCAGGAGACTAGCGGGAACCACGGGGAGCTGTTTTTT. Translation gives CASSQETSGNHGELFF.

The gene calls are TRBV2 and TRBJ1-2; D unresolved. V gave up 6 bases and J gave up 5 bases, with 7 bases separating them. CDR1 is SNHLY and CDR2 is FYNNEI in the germline V gene. This CDR3 comprises 11 residues. The CDR3: CASSLNYGYTF. The CDR3 DNA is TGTGCCAGCAGCTTAAATTATGGCTACACCTTC.

The J gene is TRBJ2-1, the V gene TRBV4-2; TRBD1 agrees at 11 bases. The CDR3 runs 15 residues. Germline lookup yields CDR1 LGHNA and CDR2 YNFKEQ. V trimming: 1 base; J trimming: 4 bases; junction bases outside the gene matches: 0. This CDR3 reads CASSQGDRGYNEQFF. CDR3 sequence (DNA): TGTGCCAGCAGCCAAGGGGACAGGGGGTACAATGAGCAGTTCTTC.

The table lists this clone with a few counts. This chain joins TRBV7-9 and TRBJ1-6, with D perhaps TRBD1 (6 bases). The CDR3 covers 13 residues. The germline CDR1 and CDR2 sequences are SEHNR and FQNEAQ (reference sequence). Trimming cost V 5 bases and J 10 bases, with 12 bases left between them. CDR3 residues: CASSRGQLSPLHF. DNA of the CDR3: TGTGCCAGCAGCCGGGGACAATTATCACCCCTCCACTTT.

This chain joins TRBV10-3 and TRBJ2-1; 10 nucleotides line up with TRBD2. The CDR3 runs 15 residues. The V gene's germline CDR1 is ENHRY and CDR2 SYGVKD. V dropped 6 bases and J dropped 9; count of bases not matched to a gene: 11. In DNA form, the CDR3 reads TGTGCCATCAGGCCTAGCGGGAGTGTGGGCTTTGAGCAGTTCTTC. Protein: CAIRPSGSVGFEQFF.